The TCR beta chain under discussion was sequenced for a study of PD-L1 blockade in urothelial cancer. Overall study context: Men with urothelial cancer arising in the bladder made up about 85% of the roughly 29 patients.

Losses at the gene ends were 3 bases for V and 2 bases for J; bases not matched to a gene: 7. CDR3 length: 17 residues. Germline loops: CDR1 ENHRY, CDR2 SYGVKD. The time point is: pretreatment peripheral blood. Every PCR got spiked synthetic TCR analog templates. TCRdb's table, derived via immunoSEQ multiplex PCR, lists solely in-frame clones and lacks some. The table shows about 130,000 clones, with 84% occurring only once. The sequence derives from a man aged 50 to 59 with urothelial cancer. This rearrangement joins TRBV10-3 to TRBJ1-1; TRBD1 agrees at 12 bases. The sample consisted of PBMCs, taken around atezolizumab (anti-PD-L1) treatment. CDR3 sequence reads: CAISDSGQGAPNTEAFF. CDR3 DNA sequence: TGTGCCATCAGTGACTCGGGACAGGGGGCCCCCAACACTGAAGCTTTCTTT.